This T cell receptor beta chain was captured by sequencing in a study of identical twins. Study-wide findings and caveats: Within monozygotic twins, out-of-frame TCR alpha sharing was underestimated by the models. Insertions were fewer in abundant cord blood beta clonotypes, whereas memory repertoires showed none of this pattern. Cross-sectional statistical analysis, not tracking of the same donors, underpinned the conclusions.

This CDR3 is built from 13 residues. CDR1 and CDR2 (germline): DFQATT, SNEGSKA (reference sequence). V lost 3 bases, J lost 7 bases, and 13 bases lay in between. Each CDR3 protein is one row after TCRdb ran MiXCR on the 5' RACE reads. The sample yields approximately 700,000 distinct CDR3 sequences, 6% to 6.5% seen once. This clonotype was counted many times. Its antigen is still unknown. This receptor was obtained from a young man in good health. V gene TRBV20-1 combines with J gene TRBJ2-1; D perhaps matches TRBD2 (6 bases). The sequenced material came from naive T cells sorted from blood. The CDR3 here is CSARGRDKNEQFF. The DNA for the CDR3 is TGCAGTGCTAGGGGGCGGGATAAGAATGAGCAGTTCTTC.